This TCR beta chain appears in the sequencing data of a study of technical replicates of blood from four donors. Only in-frame clones appear in the TCRdb table, and some are missing; sequencing was by immunoSEQ multiplex PCR. The profile covers some 74,000 clones, with about 97% appearing a single time and approximately 0.3% taken by the ten largest. Germline CDR1 is SQVTM and CDR2 is ANQGSEA. Trimming left V 7 bases short and J 0 bases short, with 8 bases between. CDR3 size: 12 residues. The chain links TRBV29-1 to TRBJ2-3; possibly TRBD2 for D (6 bases). Specimen: T cells isolated from PBMCs. This TCR came from a human donor in good health. The CDR3 DNA follows: TGCAGCGAAGGGACTAGCACAGATACGCAGTATTTT. As protein: CSEGTSTDTQYF.